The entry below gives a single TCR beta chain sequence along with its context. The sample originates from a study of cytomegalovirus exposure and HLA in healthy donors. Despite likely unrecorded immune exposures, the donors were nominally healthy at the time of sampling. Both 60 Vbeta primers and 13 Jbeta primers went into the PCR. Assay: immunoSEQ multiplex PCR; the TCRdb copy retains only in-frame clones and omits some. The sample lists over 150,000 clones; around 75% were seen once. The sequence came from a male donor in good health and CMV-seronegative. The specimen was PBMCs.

The CDR3 is CASSRTSGRAWEETQYF. The CDR3 bases are TGTGCCAGCAGCCGGACTAGCGGGAGGGCCTGGGAAGAGACCCAGTACTTC. The chain recombines TRBV7-9 with TRBJ2-5; TRBD2 matches 15 bases. CDR3 length: 17 residues. Germline CDR1 SEHNR, CDR2 FQNEAQ (reference sequence). V lost 5 bases to trimming and J lost 3 bases; unmatched junction nucleotides: 7.